The 9 T cell receptor beta chains given below trace back to one sample, sequenced in a study of T cells after yellow fever vaccination. TCRdb processed the 5' RACE reads anew with MiXCR; each CDR3 protein has one entry. The sample holds roughly 250,000 distinct CDR3 sequences, 13% seen once. The source material was CD4+ T cells sorted from PBMCs, sampled 45 days after the yellow fever booster vaccination. The source is a man younger than 45 who received the YFV17D yellow fever vaccine.

In its sample, this clonotype was seen a few times. The CDR3 is CASSPNGLDTDTQYF. The CDR3 DNA is TGTGCCAGCAGCCCTAACGGACTGGACACAGATACGCAGTATTTT. This chain links TRBV11-2 with TRBJ2-3; D might be TRBD2 (5 bases). Trimming took 5 bases from V and 2 from J, leaving 14 bases between them. Per germline, CDR1 SGHAT and CDR2 FQNNGV. The length of the CDR3 is 15 residues. Variable domain in full (rest from reference TRBV11-2 and TRBJ2-3): EAGVAQSPRYKIIEKRQSVAFWCNPISGHATLYWYQQILGQGPKLLIQFQNNGVVDDSQLPKDRFSAERLKGVDSTLKIQPAKLEDSAVYLCASSPNGLDTDTQYFGPGTRLTVL.

The chain joins TRBV7-2 to TRBJ2-1, with 8 bases that match TRBD2. The junction had 9 bases not matched to a gene; V was cut back by 4 bases and J by 4 bases. The CDR3 consists of 16 residues. Looked up from germline, CDR1 is SGHTA and CDR2 is FQGNSA. The CDR3 DNA follows: TGTGCCAGCAGCTATTCCGGGACTAGTCCATACAATGAGCAGTTCTTC. It specifies CASSYSGTSPYNEQFF.

This clonotype was seen a few times. The chain is built from TRBV20-1 and TRBJ2-7; 10 nucleotides agree with TRBD1. Germline V gene data show CDR1 as DFQATT and CDR2 as SNEGSKA (reference sequence). After removal of 0 bases from V and 2 bases from J, the junction contained 4 bases not matched to a gene. CDR3 length equals 15 residues. The CDR3 reads CSARDPGQGTYEQYF. DNA of the CDR3: TGCAGTGCTAGAGATCCGGGACAGGGGACCTACGAGCAGTACTTC.

This clonotype was counted between two and nine times. V and J are TRBV25-1 and TRBJ2-3; D remains unclear. The CDR3 spans 11 residues. Trimming stripped 8 bases from V and 4 bases from J, with 7 bases between. Germline V gives CDR1 MGHDK, CDR2 SYGVNS. CDR3 nucleotide sequence: TGTGCCAGCGGCAAGGCAGATACGCAGTATTTT. Amino acid sequence: CASGKADTQYF.

This clonotype was counted between two and nine times. This chain connects TRBV15 to TRBJ2-7; 10 bases agree with TRBD2. Germline V CDR1 and CDR2: LNHNV, YYDKDF (reference sequence). CDR3 length: 15 residues. The trim removed 6 bases at V and 6 bases at J, leaving 11 bases unmatched. The CDR3 DNA sequence: TGTGCCACCAGTAAACATCCCGGGACTAGCGCCGAGCAGTACTTC. Encoded protein: CATSKHPGTSAEQYF.

This clonotype was seen a handful of times. V usage is TRBV7-2 and J usage is TRBJ2-7, with 8 bases matching TRBD1. J gave up 1 base and V 5 bases, and 7 bases lay outside the gene matches. Per germline, CDR1 SGHTA and CDR2 FQGNSA. CDR3 length: 15 residues. As DNA, the CDR3 is TGTGCCAGCAGCCTTGGGACAGGCCTATCCTACGAGCAGTACTTC. Protein: CASSLGTGLSYEQYF.

The CDR3 DNA reads as TGCAGTGCCACGGGGGCCGCCAATCAGCCCCAGCATTTT. Protein sequence: CSATGAANQPQHF. The gene calls are TRBV20-1 and TRBJ1-5, with D possibly matching TRBD1 (6 bases). The CDR3 runs to 13 residues. The germline V and J ends were trimmed by 6 bases and 3 bases, with 12 bases remaining between them. Per germline, CDR1 DFQATT and CDR2 SNEGSKA (reference sequence).

The CDR3 DNA is TGCGCCAGCAGCTTGGGGGGGGGGAACGAAGAGACCCAGTACTTC. Translated, it gives CASSLGGGNEETQYF. The rearrangement uses TRBV5-1 and TRBJ2-5; 7 bases agree with TRBD2. The CDR3 is made up of 15 amino acids. Germline CDR1 SGHRS, CDR2 YFSETQ. The junction had 5 bases not matched to a gene; V was cut back by 0 bases and J by 3 bases.

The chain recombines TRBV6-1 with TRBJ2-7; D is ambiguous. Germline CDR1 MNHNS, CDR2 SASEGT. The V end was cut by 2 bases, the J end by 1 base, with 12 bases between. The CDR3 sequence is 15 residues long. CDR3 bases: TGTGCCAGCAGTGAACGGGTTAGCCGGTCCTACGAGCAGTACTTC. The encoded protein is CASSERVSRSYEQYF.